The entry that follows covers one T cell receptor (beta chain) sequence. Its antigen is still unknown. The data originate from a study of cytomegalovirus exposure and HLA in healthy donors. This PCR relied on a set of 60 Vbeta primers and 13 Jbeta primers. TCRdb's copy holds only in-frame clones and misses some; the assay was immunoSEQ multiplex PCR. The data hold about 110,000 clones, with 65% to 90% observed a single time. Germline V CDR1 and CDR2: SGHRS, YFSETQ. V was pared by 0 bases and J by 0 bases, with 18 bases between. The CDR3 has 18 residues. Study-level results: Cytomegalovirus association was listed for under 200 TCR beta chains.

Sequencing was carried out using PBMCs. The source is a man aged 50 or older in good health and CMV-seronegative. This rearrangement joins TRBV5-1 to TRBJ1-1; possibly TRBD1 for D (5 bases). The CDR3 DNA reads TGCGCCAGCAGCTTGGAATTTGCAAGAAGGGGAATGAACACTGAAGCTTTCTTT. This gives the protein CASSLEFARRGMNTEAFF.